A selection of T cell receptor beta chains follows, all from one sample in a study of regulatory T cells in long-lasting Graves disease. TCRdb redid the calling of the multiplex PCR reads with MiXCR, one entry per CDR3 protein. The profile covers around 300,000 distinct CDR3 sequences, with roughly 21% appearing a single time and around 50% taken by the ten largest. Sequences were derived from peripheral blood mononuclear cells (PBMCs), sampled when the disease was refractory, from a patient treated with antithyroid drugs. These receptors were obtained from a female donor with Graves disease. The CDR3 runs from the conserved cysteine through the conserved F or W. D genes are given only for firm matches. Clone sizes are given selectively: once, few, many, or a class where the clone is expanded.

d_call	clone_size	j_call	v_call	cdr3_nt	cdr3_aa
.	.	TRBJ1-5	TRBV19	TGTGCCAGTAGTACCGACCCTTTCCCGGGTCAGCCCCAGCATTTT	CASSTDPFPGQPQHF
TRBD1	few	TRBJ1-2	TRBV15	TGTGCCACCTCTGGACAGGTTGTTGATGGCTACACCTTC	CATSGQVVDGYTF
.	few	TRBJ2-5	TRBV7-9	TGTGCCAGCAGCTTAGTAGTCCTACAGGGAGAAAAAGAGACCCAGTACTTC	CASSLVVLQGEKETQYF
.	.	TRBJ2-5	TRBV27	TGTGCCAGCAGTTTCGGCGTTAAAGAGACCCAGTACTTC	CASSFGVKETQYF
.	.	TRBJ1-5	TRBV19	TGTGCCAGCGCCAAGGGCGGGGTTGGGCAGCCCCAGCATTTT	CASAKGGVGQPQHF
.	.	TRBJ1-2	TRBV20-1	TGCAGTGCTAGAACCCCGGAACAGGGTGGAGACTATGGCTACACCTTC	CSARTPEQGGDYGYTF
TRBD1	.	TRBJ2-7	TRBV27	TGTGCCAGCAGCACCCCACAGGGGGCTAAGTACGAGCAGTACTTC	CASSTPQGAKYEQYF
TRBD2	many	TRBJ2-7	TRBV7-2	TGTGCCAGCAGCAAAGCCCGGGGACTAGCGGGATACGAGCAGTACTTC	CASSKARGLAGYEQYF
TRBD2	.	TRBJ2-2	TRBV7-9	TGTGCCAGCAGCTCTACAAGGACTAGCGGGAGGGCCTGGACCGGGGAGCTGTTTTTT	CASSSTRTSGRAWTGELFF
.	.	TRBJ1-2	TRBV7-9	TGTGCCAGCAGCTTAGACCAGCTCTATGGCTACACCTTC	CASSLDQLYGYTF
.	few	TRBJ2-5	TRBV6-2/TRBV6-3	TGTGCCAGCAGTTACTTTAGGGCACAAGAGACCCAGTACTTC	CASSYFRAQETQYF
TRBD1	many	TRBJ2-7	TRBV11-2	TGTGCCAGCAGCTTAGTCCTTGACAGGGGGTACGAGCAGTACTTC	CASSLVLDRGYEQYF
.	few	TRBJ2-7	TRBV10-3	TGTGCCGCCGGACTCACCTCCTACGAGCAGTACTTC	CAAGLTSYEQYF
.	.	TRBJ1-1	TRBV6-1	TGTGCCAGCAGACTAAACAGGGAGAGCACTGAAGCTTTCTTT	CASRLNRESTEAFF
.	few	TRBJ2-7	TRBV6-1	TGTGCCAGCAGCTCCGGTGGATCCCCCTCGTACGAGCAGTACTTC	CASSSGGSPSYEQYF
TRBD1	few	TRBJ1-5	TRBV20-1	TGCAGTGCCGGGGCCTTTGACAGGGCCCATCAGCCCCAGCATTTT	CSAGAFDRAHQPQHF
.	.	TRBJ2-1	TRBV10-2	TGCGCCAGCAGGGGGGACCGGAGCTCCTACAATGAGCAGTTCTTC	CASRGDRSSYNEQFF
.	many	TRBJ2-6	TRBV12-3/TRBV12-4	TGTGCCAGCAATATGAGGGGGACTGGGGCCAACGTCCTGACTTTC	CASNMRGTGANVLTF
.	.	TRBJ2-7	TRBV10-3	TGTGCCACCCGTTCAGGAGGGGGTACAGGTGGGGAGCAGTACTTC	CATRSGGGTGGEQYF
.	few	TRBJ1-2	TRBV5-1	TGCGCCAGCAGCCCCAACCTGGAGAGCAGCTATGGCTACACCTTC	CASSPNLESSYGYTF
.	few	TRBJ2-2	TRBV12-3/TRBV12-4	TGTGCCAGCAGATCAGGGGAGGGGACCGGGGAGCTGTTTTTT	CASRSGEGTGELFF
.	few	TRBJ2-7	TRBV29-1	TGCAGCGTTGAAATGAATCGGGGCTACGAGCAGTACTTC	CSVEMNRGYEQYF
.	.	TRBJ2-2	TRBV24-1	TGTGCCACCTCTGTCAGCGACCCCGGGGAGCTGTTTTTT	CATSVSDPGELFF
TRBD2	few	TRBJ2-2	TRBV20-1	TGCAGTGCTTCTAGCGGGTCTAACACCGGGGAGCTGTTTTTT	CSASSGSNTGELFF
.	few	TRBJ2-5	TRBV19	TGTGCCAGTAGGGGGCACGTGGGAGAGACCCAGTACTTC	CASRGHVGETQYF
TRBD1	few	TRBJ2-7	TRBV29-1	TGCAGCGCAGGGACAGAGTACGAGCAGTACTTC	CSAGTEYEQYF
TRBD2	.	TRBJ2-5	TRBV10-3	TGTGCCAACGGGAGCGGGAAGGAGACCCAGTACTTC	CANGSGKETQYF
.	few	TRBJ1-2	TRBV4-3	TGCGCCAGCAGCTGGGGGGAGTTTTATGGCTACACCTTC	CASSWGEFYGYTF
TRBD2	few	TRBJ2-7	TRBV20-1	TGCAGTGCAGACCCCGGACTAGCTACGGTCGACGAGCAGTACTTC	CSADPGLATVDEQYF
.	.	TRBJ1-4	TRBV13	TGTGCCAGCAGCCCGGGGTGGGCGTCCCCTGAAAAACTGTTTTTT	CASSPGWASPEKLFF
TRBD1	many	TRBJ1-5	TRBV6-1	TGTGCCAGCAGTGAAGCGGGACAGGGAATTGGTCAGCCCCAGCATTTT	CASSEAGQGIGQPQHF
.	.	TRBJ2-2	TRBV10-3	TGTGCCATCAGTGAGACCCCGGGACACGAAAACACCGGGGAGCTGTTTTTT	CAISETPGHENTGELFF
TRBD2	many	TRBJ2-7	TRBV7-2	TGTGCCAGCAGTCCGACTAGCGGGACCTACGAGCAGTACTTC	CASSPTSGTYEQYF
.	many	TRBJ1-2	TRBV9	TGTGCCAGCAGCGTAGGGGTTCCTAACTATGGCTACACCTTC	CASSVGVPNYGYTF
TRBD2	few	TRBJ2-7	TRBV6-1	TGTGCCAGCAGACCCGGACTAGCGGGAAAGTACGAGCAGTACTTC	CASRPGLAGKYEQYF
.	.	TRBJ2-5	TRBV4-1	TGCGCCAGCAGCCAAAGAAGAGGAGAGACCCAGTACTTC	CASSQRRGETQYF
.	.	TRBJ2-1	TRBV2	TGTGCCAGCATACAGGGTAGCAATGAGCAGTTCTTC	CASIQGSNEQFF
TRBD2	many	TRBJ2-7	TRBV7-2	TGTGCCAGCAGTGATCCGGGACTAGTCTACGAGCAGTACTTC	CASSDPGLVYEQYF
TRBD2	.	TRBJ2-1	TRBV19	TGTGCCAGTAGTCCGGGACTAGCGGGAGTCTATGAGCAGTTCTTC	CASSPGLAGVYEQFF
.	.	TRBJ1-1	TRBV6-2/TRBV6-3	TGTGCCAGCAGTTACTCGAGTGAAGGGACCGGCACTGAAGCTTTCTTT	CASSYSSEGTGTEAFF
.	few	TRBJ1-4	TRBV2	TGTGCCAGCCAACATAGGAAGCCAGGCAATGAAAAACTGTTTTTT	CASQHRKPGNEKLFF
.	.	TRBJ1-2	TRBV20-1	TGCAGAGGCGGGGAGGTGGGGGGCTACACCTTC	CRGGEVGGYTF
TRBD1	few	TRBJ2-2	TRBV29-1	TGCAGCGTGAGGACAGGGACGGGCACCGGGGAGCTGTTTTTT	CSVRTGTGTGELFF
.	.	TRBJ2-2	TRBV25-1	TGTGCCAGCAGTGGGTTAAACAGCGGCACCGGGGAGCTGTTTTTT	CASSGLNSGTGELFF
.	few	TRBJ2-7	TRBV5-1	TGCGCCAGCAGCTCGTACCAGGGCGATGGCGAGCAGTACTTC	CASSSYQGDGEQYF
.	.	TRBJ1-3	TRBV6-2/TRBV6-3	TGTGCCAGCAGTTACTTAACCGGGACCAGCTCTGGAAACACCATATATTTT	CASSYLTGTSSGNTIYF
.	many	TRBJ2-7	TRBV20-1	TGCAGTGCCCACGTCACCGACGGCCCCTACGAGCAGTACTTC	CSAHVTDGPYEQYF
TRBD1	.	TRBJ2-7	TRBV19	TGTGCCAGTAGTAACGGACAGGGGGCCCCCTACGAGCAGTACTTC	CASSNGQGAPYEQYF
TRBD2	many	TRBJ2-1	TRBV27	TGTGCCAGCAGTTTCCGTCACCTAGCGGGCCCAGCGAATGAGCAGTTCTTC	CASSFRHLAGPANEQFF
.	few	TRBJ1-5	TRBV7-2	TGTGCCAGCAGCTTAGCAACAGGCGATCAGCCCCAGCATTTT	CASSLATGDQPQHF
TRBD1	many	TRBJ2-7	TRBV7-2	TGTGCCAGCAGCTACTCAGGACAGGGTAACTACGAGCAGTACTTC	CASSYSGQGNYEQYF
.	.	TRBJ2-7	TRBV28	TGTGCCGCCGGCGACTCCTACGAGCAGTACTTC	CAAGDSYEQYF